Presented here are 24 T cell receptor beta chains from one specimen sequenced in a study of blood T cell repertoires in COVID-19. Sequenced by immunoSEQ multiplex PCR; TCRdb stores in-frame clones only, minus some. The data show 70,000 to 95,000 clones, with approximately 82% seen just once and 20% to 25% held by the top ten. Sequencing input: peripheral blood. The receptors originated from a human donor in a cohort sampled during active COVID-19.

This chain uses TRBV23-1 with TRBJ2-5; 12 positions match TRBD1. TRBV23-1 is given ORF status, its function remaining uncertain. Unmatched junction bases numbered 4, after V lost 3 bases and J lost 5 bases. The CDR3 loop spans 15 amino acids. The CDR3 here is CASSQGQGARETQYF. DNA for the CDR3: TGCGCCAGCAGTCAGGGACAGGGGGCTCGGGAGACCCAGTACTTC.

V gene TRBV6-1 combines with J gene TRBJ1-2, with D perhaps matching TRBD1 (5 bases). This CDR3 region has 14 residues. Trimming shortened V by 2 bases and J by 8 bases, and 15 bases separated the two germline ends. CDR1 is MNHNS and CDR2 is SASEGT in the germline V gene. CDR3 sequence reads: CASSEPPGGEGYTF. The CDR3 nucleotides are TGTGCCAGCAGTGAACCCCCCGGGGGAGAAGGCTACACCTTC.

The V gene is TRBV3-1 (or the pseudogene TRBV3-2), the J gene TRBJ2-5; no reliable D call. The V end lost 5 bases, the J end lost 3 bases, and 13 bases lay between the germline ends. The CDR3 length is 14 residues. CDR1 LGHDT and CDR2 YNNKEL come from the germline V gene (reference sequence). CDR3 nucleotides: TGTGCCAGCAGCACATACGAAGTGGAAGAGACCCAGTACTTC. It is translated as CASSTYEVEETQYF.

A single count supports this clone. The V and J genes are TRBV19 and TRBJ2-2; TRBD2 aligns across 9 bases. The CDR3 spans 16 residues. Germline values: CDR1 LNHDA, CDR2 SQIVND (reference sequence). V lost 5 bases, J lost 7 bases, and 11 bases stayed unmatched. CDR3 region: CASSSPRLAGSGELFF. The CDR3 coding sequence is TGTGCCAGTAGTTCCCCCCGGCTAGCGGGGAGCGGGGAGCTGTTTTTT.

The rearrangement joins TRBV11-2 to TRBJ1-2; weak D call: TRBD1 (5 bases). The CDR3 totals 16 residues. Trimming removed 0 bases from V and 0 bases from J, with 11 bases in between. Germline lookup yields CDR1 SGHAT and CDR2 FQNNGV. The CDR3 DNA reads TGTGCCAGCAGCTTAGATGGCAGGGTAGCTAACTATGGCTACACCTTC. Protein: CASSLDGRVANYGYTF.

The CDR3 nucleotides read TGTGCCAGCAGGGGACAGTTCACGGGACAAGAGACCCAGTACTTC. It is translated as CASRGQFTGQETQYF. J is TRBJ2-5 and V is TRBV6-5, with 7 bases matching TRBD1. This CDR3 region has 15 residues. The germline CDR1 and CDR2 sequences are MNHEY and SVGAGI. V trimming: 6 bases; J trimming: 2 bases; junction bases outside the gene matches: 9.

Ten or more counts support this clone. The chain's CDR3 is CASGEGTGANVLTF. For the CDR3, the DNA is TGTGCCAGCGGGGAGGGAACTGGGGCCAACGTCCTGACTTTC. The chain uses TRBV2 and TRBJ2-6, with 7 bases fitting TRBD2. V was clipped by 8 bases and J by 2 bases; unmatched bases: 3. The CDR3 has 14 residues. The germline V gene encodes CDR1 SNHLY and CDR2 FYNNEI.

The chain has TRBV28 and TRBJ2-2; no firm D call. The V gene's germline CDR1 is MDHEN and CDR2 SYDVKM. The CDR3 extends over 14 amino acids. Trimming took 2 bases from V and 3 from J, leaving 7 bases between them. DNA for the CDR3: TGTGCCAGCAGTTTACGCAGATACACCGGGGAGCTGTTTTTT. This sequence encodes CASSLRRYTGELFF.

This sequence joins TRBV18 and TRBJ1-1, with TRBD1 matching 10 bases. The germline V gene encodes CDR1 KGHSH and CDR2 LQKENI. This CDR3 comprises 16 residues. V shed 6 bases, J shed 2 bases, and the junction held 9 bases outside the gene matches. CDR3 protein: CASSPGTGVLNTEAFF. CDR3 DNA sequence: TGTGCCAGCTCTCCCGGGACAGGGGTCCTTAACACTGAAGCTTTCTTT.

The chain is built from TRBV3-1 (or the pseudogene TRBV3-2) and TRBJ2-5; 12 nucleotides agree with TRBD2. The trim removed 4 bases at V and 1 base at J, leaving 7 bases unmatched. There are 17 residues in the CDR3. In germline, CDR1 is LGHDT, CDR2 YNNKEL (reference sequence). CDR3 in DNA: TGTGCCAGCAGCCTGCAACTAGCGGGGGGCCCCCAAGAGACCCAGTACTTC. It translates to CASSLQLAGGPQETQYF.

The V and J genes are TRBV6-5 and TRBJ1-1; perhaps TRBD1 as D (6 bases). This CDR3 is built from 15 residues. The germline V gene encodes CDR1 MNHEY and CDR2 SVGAGI. V was cut by 5 bases and J by 7 bases, with 20 bases left in between. The DNA for the CDR3 is TGTGCCAGCAGTCCACGGACAGTGAGGAGTGTTGAAGCTTTCTTT. This translates into CASSPRTVRSVEAFF.

V usage is TRBV6-2 or TRBV6-3 and J usage is TRBJ2-5; 9 bases align to TRBD1. CDR1 and CDR2 (germline): MNHEY, SVGEGT. V lost 5 bases, J lost 0 bases, and 10 bases stayed unmatched. This CDR3 is built from 17 residues. The CDR3 DNA follows: TGTGCCAGCAGTCCCGGGTTGGACAGGGGACACCAAGAGACCCAGTACTTC. Protein product: CASSPGLDRGHQETQYF.

The chain recombines TRBV20-1 with TRBJ2-1; a possible D gene is TRBD2 (6 bases). Between the trimmed V and J ends, which lost 8 bases and 7 bases, there was a span of 12 bases. This CDR3 comprises 11 residues. In germline, CDR1 is DFQATT, CDR2 SNEGSKA (reference sequence). The CDR3 DNA is TGCAGTACGCGGGAAGTGAATGAGCAGTTCTTC. Residues: CSTREVNEQFF.

The J gene is TRBJ2-7, the V gene TRBV6-1; D gene uncertain. The V gene's germline CDR1 is MNHNS and CDR2 SASEGT. Trimming shortened V by 2 bases and J by 3 bases, and 14 bases separated the two germline ends. The CDR3 has 15 residues. The CDR3 loop reads CASSELLNFYYEQYF. The CDR3 DNA reads as TGTGCCAGCAGTGAACTGCTAAACTTCTACTACGAGCAGTACTTC.

The gene calls are TRBV24-1 and TRBJ2-7; TRBD1 aligns across 10 bases. The CDR3 is 15 amino acids. J was trimmed by 3 bases and V by 2 bases; bases with no gene match: 3. Germline CDR1 and CDR2: KGHDR and SFDVKD. For the CDR3, the DNA is TGTGCCACCAGTGATTCGAGGACAGGGGGCTACGAGCAGTACTTC. As protein: CATSDSRTGGYEQYF.

This clone was counted only a few times. The V call is TRBV5-1, the J call TRBJ1-5; weak D call: TRBD1 (5 bases). In germline, CDR1 is SGHRS, CDR2 YFSETQ. With 0 bases removed from V and 4 bases from J, the gap between germline ends came to 11 bases. The CDR3 consists of 15 residues. CDR3: CASSLAGDPNQPQHF. The DNA for the CDR3 is TGCGCCAGCAGCTTGGCGGGGGACCCTAATCAGCCCCAGCATTTT.

The chain joins TRBV5-6 to TRBJ1-5, with D tentatively TRBD1 (6 bases). The germline V gene encodes CDR1 SGHDT and CDR2 YYEEEE. The CDR3 covers 14 residues. The V end was cut by 1 base, the J end by 6 bases, with 11 bases between. The CDR3 DNA is TGTGCCAGCAGCTTGTCGGCGACAGGTCAGCCCCAGCATTTT. It encodes CASSLSATGQPQHF.

This clone was recorded once. The rearrangement links TRBV29-1 to TRBJ1-4; D might be TRBD1 (5 bases). CDR1 and CDR2 (germline): SQVTM, ANQGSEA. The CDR3 length is 13 residues. Deletions cut 6 bases from V and 4 bases from J, with 12 bases between. The CDR3 here is CSVLRVDNEKLFF. The CDR3 nucleotides are TGCAGCGTCCTCAGGGTGGATAATGAAAAACTGTTTTTT.

Details on this clone: Other DNA sequences within the sample encode an identical CDR3. The rearrangement links TRBV7-3 to TRBJ1-2; 8 bases are shared with TRBD1. Germline CDR1 and CDR2: SGHTA and FQGTGA. There are 13 residues in the CDR3. The trim removed 6 bases at V and 7 bases at J, leaving 7 bases unmatched. The CDR3 nucleotides are TGTGCCAGCAGTCTGGACAGGGTTAGTGGCTACACCTTC. Translated, it gives CASSLDRVSGYTF.

V gene TRBV28 combines with J gene TRBJ2-7; 7 nucleotides align to TRBD1. The CDR3 extends over 14 amino acids. V lost 3 bases, J lost 2 bases, and 4 bases stayed unmatched. Germline CDR1 is MDHEN and CDR2 is SYDVKM. CDR3: CASSLRQGAYEQYF. The CDR3 DNA is TGTGCCAGCAGTTTGAGGCAGGGGGCCTACGAGCAGTACTTC.

The rearrangement links TRBV7-2 to TRBJ1-2, with D possibly matching TRBD1 (6 bases). Germline CDR1 is SGHTA and CDR2 is FQGNSA. CDR3 length equals 16 residues. The V and J ends lost 4 bases and 2 bases respectively, with 17 bases between them. The CDR3 loop reads CASSSQGRAVNYGYTF. CDR3 sequence (DNA): TGTGCCAGCAGCTCCCAGGGGCGGGCGGTCAACTATGGCTACACCTTC.

The V gene is TRBV5-8, the J gene TRBJ2-7, with D possibly TRBD1 on 6 matching bases. The ends were cut back, 4 bases at V and 1 base at J, with 15 bases in the middle. Germline V gene sequence: CDR1 SGHTS, CDR2 YDEGEE. The CDR3 runs to 15 residues. CDR3 in DNA: TGTGCCAGCAGCCTGGAGCCGACAGGTTCCTACGAGCAGTACTTC. Translation gives CASSLEPTGSYEQYF.

The genes are TRBV5-1 and TRBJ2-1; 7 bases match TRBD1. The germline V gene encodes CDR1 SGHRS and CDR2 YFSETQ. The CDR3 sequence is 15 residues long. V lost 4 bases, J lost 8 bases, and 12 bases stayed unmatched. The CDR3 region has the DNA TGCGCCAGCAGCCCGGACAGGACATCGGGCTATGAGCAGTTCTTC. Its protein is CASSPDRTSGYEQFF.

V and J are TRBV5-1 and TRBJ2-2, with a tentative D call TRBD2 (6 bases). Trimming pared 2 bases from V and 0 bases from J, leaving 8 bases between. The CDR3 spans 15 residues. In germline, CDR1 is SGHRS, CDR2 YFSETQ. CDR3 protein: CASSFSGANTGELFF. The CDR3 nucleotides are TGCGCCAGCAGCTTTTCGGGGGCGAACACCGGGGAGCTGTTTTTT.